The T cell receptor beta chain described here comes from a study of blood T cells in healthy people across ages. A remark on this clonotype: Its antigen is not identified.

Then a second PCR, running roughly 7 to 11 cycles, was carried out with a sample-barcoded 5' primer and a J-beta primer mix. TCRdb redid the calling of the 5' RACE reads with MiXCR, one entry per CDR3 protein. The sample has about 620,000 distinct CDR3 sequences; around 20% are singletons. Broader study findings: Long-lived donors exceeded aged donors in naive CD4+ cells and diversity.

The length of the CDR3 is 13 residues. Trimming took 6 bases from V and 4 from J, leaving 11 bases between them. Germline CDR1 and CDR2: SEHNR and FQNEAQ (reference sequence). This clonotype was sampled from a man aged 70-80 years in good health. This chain links TRBV7-9 with TRBJ2-3; D is unresolved. The sequencing input was blood. In nucleotides, the CDR3 is TGTGCCAGCAGTACGCGGATCGCAGATACGCAGTATTTT. This sequence encodes CASSTRIADTQYF.